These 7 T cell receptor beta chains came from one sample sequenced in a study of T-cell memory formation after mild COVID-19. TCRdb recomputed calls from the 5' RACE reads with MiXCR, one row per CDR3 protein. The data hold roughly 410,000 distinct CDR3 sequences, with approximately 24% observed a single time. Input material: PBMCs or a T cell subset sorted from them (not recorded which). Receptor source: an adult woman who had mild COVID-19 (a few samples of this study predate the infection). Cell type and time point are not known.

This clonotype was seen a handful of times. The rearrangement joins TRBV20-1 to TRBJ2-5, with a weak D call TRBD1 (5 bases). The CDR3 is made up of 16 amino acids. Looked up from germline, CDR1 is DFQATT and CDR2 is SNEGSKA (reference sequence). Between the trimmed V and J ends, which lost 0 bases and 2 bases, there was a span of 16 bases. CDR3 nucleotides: TGCAGTGCTAGAGATCTGTGGGGCCCCAATCAAGAGACCCAGTACTTC. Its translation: CSARDLWGPNQETQYF.

In DNA, the CDR3 is TGCGCCAGCTTTCAGGGCGGTAACTCCTACGAGCAGTACTTC. It is translated as CASFQGGNSYEQYF. This rearrangement joins TRBV5-1 to TRBJ2-7, with D tentatively TRBD1 (5 bases). Germline CDR1 reads SGHRS; CDR2 reads YFSETQ. This CDR3 is 14 amino acids long. Trimming removed 7 bases at V and 0 bases at J, with 14 bases between. The full variable domain, in which reference TRBV5-1 and TRBJ2-7 provide the parts outside the CDR3, is KAGVTQTPRYLIKTRGQQVTLSCSPISGHRSVSWYQQTPGQGLQFLFEYFSETQRNKGNFPGRFSGRQFSNSRSEMNVSTLELGDSALYLCASFQGGNSYEQYFGPGTRLTVT.

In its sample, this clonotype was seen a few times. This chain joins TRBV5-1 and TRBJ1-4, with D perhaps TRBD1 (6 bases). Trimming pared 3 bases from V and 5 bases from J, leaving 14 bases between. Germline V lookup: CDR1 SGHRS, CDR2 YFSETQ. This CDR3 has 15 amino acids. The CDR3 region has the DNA TGCGCCAGCAGCTACTACAGGGATGTCAATGAAAAACTGTTTTTT. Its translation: CASSYYRDVNEKLFF.

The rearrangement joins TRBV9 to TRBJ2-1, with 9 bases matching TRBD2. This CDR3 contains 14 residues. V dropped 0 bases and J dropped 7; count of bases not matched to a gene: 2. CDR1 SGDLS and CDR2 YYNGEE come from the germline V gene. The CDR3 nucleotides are TGTGCCAGCAGCGTAGAAACTAGCGGGAATGAGCAGTTCTTC. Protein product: CASSVETSGNEQFF.

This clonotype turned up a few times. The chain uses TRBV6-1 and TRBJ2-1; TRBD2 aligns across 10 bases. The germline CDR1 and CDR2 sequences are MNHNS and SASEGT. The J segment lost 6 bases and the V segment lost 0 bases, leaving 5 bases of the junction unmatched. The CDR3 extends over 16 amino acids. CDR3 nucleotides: TGTGCCAGCAGTGAAGCGTTAGCGGGGGGACCCAATGAGCAGTTCTTC. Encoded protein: CASSEALAGGPNEQFF.

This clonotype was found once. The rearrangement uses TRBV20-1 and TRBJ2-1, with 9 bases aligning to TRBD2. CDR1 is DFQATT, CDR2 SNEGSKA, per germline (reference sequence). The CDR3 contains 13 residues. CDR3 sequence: CTWGLAGTNEQFF. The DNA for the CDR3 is TGCACCTGGGGGCTAGCGGGGACGAATGAGCAGTTCTTC.

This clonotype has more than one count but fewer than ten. In DNA form, the CDR3 reads TGCGCCAGCAGCCAAGGCCCCACAGATACGCAGTATTTT. This gives the protein CASSQGPTDTQYF. The V call is TRBV4-3, the J call TRBJ2-3; D gene uncertain. This CDR3 spans 13 amino acids. Between the trimmed V and J ends, which lost 1 base and 2 bases, there was a span of 4 bases. Germline-derived CDR1 and CDR2 are LGHNA and YSLEER.